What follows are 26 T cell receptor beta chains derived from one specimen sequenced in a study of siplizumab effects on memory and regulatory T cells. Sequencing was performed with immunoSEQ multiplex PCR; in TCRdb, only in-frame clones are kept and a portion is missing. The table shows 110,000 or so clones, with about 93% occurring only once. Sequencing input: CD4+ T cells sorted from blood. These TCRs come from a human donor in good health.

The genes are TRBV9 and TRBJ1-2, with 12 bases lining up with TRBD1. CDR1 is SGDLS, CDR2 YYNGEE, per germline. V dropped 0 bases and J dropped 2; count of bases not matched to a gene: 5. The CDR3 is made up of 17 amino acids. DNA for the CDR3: TGTGCCAGCAGCGTAGGCGGGACAGGGGGCTTCAACTATGGCTACACCTTC. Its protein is CASSVGGTGGFNYGYTF.

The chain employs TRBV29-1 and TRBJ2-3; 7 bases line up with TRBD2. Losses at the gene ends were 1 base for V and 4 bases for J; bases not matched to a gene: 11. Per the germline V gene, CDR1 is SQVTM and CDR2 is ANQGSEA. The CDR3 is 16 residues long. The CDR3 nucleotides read TGCAGCGTTGAAGTGGCTCGAGCGGGACCCCCAGATACGCAGTATTTT. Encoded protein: CSVEVARAGPPDTQYF.

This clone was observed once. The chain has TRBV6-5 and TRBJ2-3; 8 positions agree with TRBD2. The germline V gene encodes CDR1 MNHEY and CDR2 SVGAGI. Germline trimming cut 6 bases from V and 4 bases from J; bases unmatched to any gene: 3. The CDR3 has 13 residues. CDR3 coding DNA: TGTGCCAGCAGCCCAGCGGGGGCAGATACGCAGTATTTT. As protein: CASSPAGADTQYF.

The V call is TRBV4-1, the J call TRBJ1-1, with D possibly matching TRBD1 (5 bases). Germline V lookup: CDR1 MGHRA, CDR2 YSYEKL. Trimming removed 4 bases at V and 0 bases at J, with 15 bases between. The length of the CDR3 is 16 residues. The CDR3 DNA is TGCGCCAGCAGCCCCCTAAGGGACCCGCTGAACACTGAAGCTTTCTTT. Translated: CASSPLRDPLNTEAFF.

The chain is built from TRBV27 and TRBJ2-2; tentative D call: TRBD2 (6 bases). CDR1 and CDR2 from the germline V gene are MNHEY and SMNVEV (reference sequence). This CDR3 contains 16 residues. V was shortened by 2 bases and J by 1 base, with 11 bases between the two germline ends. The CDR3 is CASSLTGGVNTGELFF. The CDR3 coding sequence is TGTGCCAGCAGTTTAACCGGCGGGGTGAACACCGGGGAGCTGTTTTTT.

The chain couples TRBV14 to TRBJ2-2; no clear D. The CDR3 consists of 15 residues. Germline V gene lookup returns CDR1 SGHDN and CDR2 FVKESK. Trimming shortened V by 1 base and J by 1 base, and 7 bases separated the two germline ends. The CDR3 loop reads CASSQVLGNTGELFF. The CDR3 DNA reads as TGTGCCAGCAGCCAAGTGCTGGGGAACACCGGGGAGCTGTTTTTT.

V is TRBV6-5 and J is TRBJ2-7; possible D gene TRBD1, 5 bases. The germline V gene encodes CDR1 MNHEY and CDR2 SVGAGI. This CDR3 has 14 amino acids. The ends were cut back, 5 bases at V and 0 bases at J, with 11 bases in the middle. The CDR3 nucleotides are TGTGCCAGCAGTAAGGGGTTAGGCTCCTACGAGCAGTACTTC. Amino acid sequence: CASSKGLGSYEQYF.

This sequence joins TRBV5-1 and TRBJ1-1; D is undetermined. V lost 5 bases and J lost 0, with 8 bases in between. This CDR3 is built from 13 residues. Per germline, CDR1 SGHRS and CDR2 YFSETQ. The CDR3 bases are TGCGCCAGCAGATGGGCGGTGAACACTGAAGCTTTCTTT. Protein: CASRWAVNTEAFF.

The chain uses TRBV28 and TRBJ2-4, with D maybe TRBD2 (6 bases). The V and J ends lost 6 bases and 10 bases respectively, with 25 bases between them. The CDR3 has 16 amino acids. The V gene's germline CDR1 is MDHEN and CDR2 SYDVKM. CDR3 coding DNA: TGTGCCAGCAGCCGATACGAAGGAGGCTTGGCGGGGATTCAGTACTTC. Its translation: CASSRYEGGLAGIQYF.

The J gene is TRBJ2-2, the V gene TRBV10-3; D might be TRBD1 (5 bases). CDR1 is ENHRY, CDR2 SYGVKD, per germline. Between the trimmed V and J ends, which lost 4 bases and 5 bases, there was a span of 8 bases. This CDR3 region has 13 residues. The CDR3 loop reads CAISGQGTGELFF. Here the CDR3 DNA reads TGTGCCATCAGTGGCCAGGGTACCGGGGAGCTGTTTTTT.

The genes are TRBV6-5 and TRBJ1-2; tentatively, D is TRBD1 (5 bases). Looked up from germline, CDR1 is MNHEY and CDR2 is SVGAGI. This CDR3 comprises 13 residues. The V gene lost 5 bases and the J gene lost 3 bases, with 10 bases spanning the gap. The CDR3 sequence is CASSRGGDYGYTF. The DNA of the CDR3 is TGTGCCAGCAGTCGGGGGGGGGACTATGGCTACACCTTC.

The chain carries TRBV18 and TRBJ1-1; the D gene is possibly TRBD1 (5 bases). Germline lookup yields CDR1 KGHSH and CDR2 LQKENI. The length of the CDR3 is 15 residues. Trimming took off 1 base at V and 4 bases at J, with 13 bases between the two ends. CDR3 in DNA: TGTGCCAGCTCACCACTTGGGGCGATGGGCACTGAAGCTTTCTTT. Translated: CASSPLGAMGTEAFF. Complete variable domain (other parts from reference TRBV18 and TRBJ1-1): NAGVMQNPRHLVRRRGQEARLRCSPMKGHSHVYWYRQLPEEGLKFMVYLQKENIIDESGMPKERFSAEFPKEGPSILRIQQVVRGDSAAYFCASSPLGAMGTEAFFGQGTRLTVV.

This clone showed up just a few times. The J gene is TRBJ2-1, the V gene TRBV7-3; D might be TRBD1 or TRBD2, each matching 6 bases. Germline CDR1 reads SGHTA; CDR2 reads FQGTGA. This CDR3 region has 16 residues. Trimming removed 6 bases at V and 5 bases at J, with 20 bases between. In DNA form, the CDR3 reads TGTGCCAGCAGAAAAAACGTAGGACAGCGGGACAATGAGCAGTTCTTC. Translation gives CASRKNVGQRDNEQFF.

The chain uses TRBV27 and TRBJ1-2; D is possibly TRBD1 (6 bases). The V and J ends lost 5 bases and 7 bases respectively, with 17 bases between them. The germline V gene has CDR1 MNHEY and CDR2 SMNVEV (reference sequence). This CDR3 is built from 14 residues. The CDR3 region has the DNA TGTGCCAGCAGTCCAAATGGGGGGCAGGGTGGCTACACCTTC. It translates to CASSPNGGQGGYTF.

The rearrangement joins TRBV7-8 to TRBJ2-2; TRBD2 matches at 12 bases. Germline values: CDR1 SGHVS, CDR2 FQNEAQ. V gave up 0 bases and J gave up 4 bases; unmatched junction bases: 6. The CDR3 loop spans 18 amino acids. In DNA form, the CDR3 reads TGTGCCAGCAGCTTAGCGCTGGCTAGCGGGGGGGCCACCGGGGAGCTGTTTTTT. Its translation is CASSLALASGGATGELFF.

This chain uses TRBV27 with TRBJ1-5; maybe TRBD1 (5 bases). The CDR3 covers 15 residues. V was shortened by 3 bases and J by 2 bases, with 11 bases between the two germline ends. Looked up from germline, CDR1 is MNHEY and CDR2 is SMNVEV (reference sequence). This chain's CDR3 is CASSLEGMGNQPQHF. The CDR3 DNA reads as TGTGCCAGCAGTTTGGAGGGGATGGGCAATCAGCCCCAGCATTTT.

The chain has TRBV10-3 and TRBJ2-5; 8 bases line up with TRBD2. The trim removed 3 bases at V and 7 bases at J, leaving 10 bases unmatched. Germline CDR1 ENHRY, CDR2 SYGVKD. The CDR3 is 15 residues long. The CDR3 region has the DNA TGTGCCATCAGTGAATCGGGAGGGTCTCAGGGGACCCAGTACTTC. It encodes CAISESGGSQGTQYF.

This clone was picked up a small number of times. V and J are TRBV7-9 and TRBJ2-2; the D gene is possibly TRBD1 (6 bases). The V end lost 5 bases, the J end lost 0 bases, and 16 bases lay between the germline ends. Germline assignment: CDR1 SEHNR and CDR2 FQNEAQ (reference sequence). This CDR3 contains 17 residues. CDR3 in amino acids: CASSHNIRTANTGELFF. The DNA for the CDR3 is TGTGCCAGCAGCCATAATATCAGGACAGCGAACACCGGGGAGCTGTTTTTT. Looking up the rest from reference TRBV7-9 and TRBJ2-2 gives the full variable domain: DTGVSQNPRHKITKRGQNVTFRCDPISEHNRLYWYRQTLGQGPEFLTYFQNEAQLEKSRLLSDRFSAERPKGSFSTLEIQRTEQGDSAMYLCASSHNIRTANTGELFFGEGSRLTVL.

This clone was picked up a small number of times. The CDR3 here is CASSPTAGNTEAFF. Written as DNA, the CDR3 is TGCGCCAGCAGCCCCACGGCGGGGAACACTGAAGCTTTCTTT. The chain employs TRBV5-1 and TRBJ1-1; no firm D call. Germline V CDR1 and CDR2: SGHRS, YFSETQ. V gave up 4 bases and J gave up 1 base, with 11 bases separating them. This CDR3 has 14 amino acids.

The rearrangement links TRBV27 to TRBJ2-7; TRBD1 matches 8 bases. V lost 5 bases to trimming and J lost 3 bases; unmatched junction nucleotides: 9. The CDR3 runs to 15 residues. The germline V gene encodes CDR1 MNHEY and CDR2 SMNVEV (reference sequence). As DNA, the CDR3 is TGTGCCAGCAGTACGACAGGGGCTGCCTACTACGAGCAGTACTTC. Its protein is CASSTTGAAYYEQYF.

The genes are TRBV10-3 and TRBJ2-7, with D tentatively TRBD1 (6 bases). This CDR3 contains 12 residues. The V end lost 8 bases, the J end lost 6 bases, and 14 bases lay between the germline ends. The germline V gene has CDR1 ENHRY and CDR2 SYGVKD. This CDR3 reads CAIGQPVSEQYF. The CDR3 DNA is TGTGCCATCGGACAGCCCGTAAGCGAGCAGTACTTC.

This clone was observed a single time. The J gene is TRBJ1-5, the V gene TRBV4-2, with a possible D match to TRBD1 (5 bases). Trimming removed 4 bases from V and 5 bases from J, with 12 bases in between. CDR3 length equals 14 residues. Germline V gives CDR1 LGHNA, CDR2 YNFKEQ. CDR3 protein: CASSPRGTDQPQHF. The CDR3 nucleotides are TGTGCCAGCAGCCCACGCGGGACCGATCAGCCCCAGCATTTT.

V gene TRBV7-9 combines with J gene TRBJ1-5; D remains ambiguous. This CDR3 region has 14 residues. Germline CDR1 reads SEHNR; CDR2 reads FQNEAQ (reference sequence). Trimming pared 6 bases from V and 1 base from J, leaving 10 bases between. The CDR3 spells CASSRPGSNQPQHF. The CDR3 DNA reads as TGTGCCAGCAGTCGTCCAGGAAGCAATCAGCCCCAGCATTTT.

CDR3 in amino acids: CAWSPLGVWEQYF. Written as DNA, the CDR3 is TGTGCCTGGAGTCCCCTGGGGGTTTGGGAGCAGTACTTC. The chain links TRBV30 to TRBJ2-7, with D perhaps TRBD1 or TRBD2 (5 bases each). This CDR3 contains 13 residues. V was shortened by 2 bases and J by 7 bases, with 15 bases between the two germline ends. CDR1 GTSNPN and CDR2 SVGIG come from the germline V gene (reference sequence).

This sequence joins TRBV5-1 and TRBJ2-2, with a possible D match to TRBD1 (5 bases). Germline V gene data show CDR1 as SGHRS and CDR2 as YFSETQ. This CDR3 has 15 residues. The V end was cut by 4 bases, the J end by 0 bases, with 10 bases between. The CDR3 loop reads CASSTSTANTGELFF. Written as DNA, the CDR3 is TGCGCCAGCAGCACTTCGACAGCGAACACCGGGGAGCTGTTTTTT.

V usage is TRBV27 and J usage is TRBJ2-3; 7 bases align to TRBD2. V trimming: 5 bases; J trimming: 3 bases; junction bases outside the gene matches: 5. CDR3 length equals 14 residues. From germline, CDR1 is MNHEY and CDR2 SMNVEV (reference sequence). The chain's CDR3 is CASSLRDYTDTQYF. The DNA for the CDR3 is TGTGCCAGCAGTCTCCGGGACTATACAGATACGCAGTATTTT.